These T cell receptor beta chains were read from a single sample in a study of spatial heterogeneity in lung cancer. Each CDR3 protein gets one entry after TCRdb re-called the 5' RACE reads with MiXCR. The table shows about 120,000 distinct CDR3 sequences, with 12% occurring only once. The material sequenced was PBMCs, taken at follow-up. The receptors stem from a male donor with early-stage non-small cell lung cancer. Both conserved end residues are part of each CDR3. A D gene is named only where the DNA matches it firmly. A row's size may be missing; if present it is once, few, many or a size class.

v_call: TRBV29-1
j_call: TRBJ2-3
clone_size: few
d_call: TRBD2
cdr3_aa: CSAHGGLAGGTDTDTQYF
cdr3_nt: TGCAGCGCCCACGGGGGACTAGCGGGGGGCACCGACACAGATACGCAGTATTTT

v_call: TRBV4-1
j_call: TRBJ1-3
clone_size: few
d_call: TRBD1
cdr3_aa: CASSQETGGAVGNTIYF
cdr3_nt: TGCGCCAGCAGCCAAGAGACAGGGGGCGCCGTTGGAAACACCATATATTTT

v_call: TRBV5-6
j_call: TRBJ1-5
clone_size: few
d_call: .
cdr3_aa: CASSLGVKEPQHF
cdr3_nt: TGTGCCAGCAGCTTGGGGGTTAAGGAGCCCCAGCATTTT

v_call: TRBV7-9
j_call: TRBJ2-7
clone_size: .
d_call: TRBD1
cdr3_aa: CASSSRQGVTYEQYF
cdr3_nt: TGTGCCAGCAGCTCAAGACAGGGTGTCACCTACGAGCAGTACTTC

v_call: TRBV2
j_call: TRBJ2-7
clone_size: many
d_call: .
cdr3_aa: CASSKQFSSYEQYF
cdr3_nt: TGTGCCAGCAGTAAGCAGTTTAGCTCCTACGAGCAGTACTTC

v_call: TRBV7-2
j_call: TRBJ2-5
clone_size: .
d_call: .
cdr3_aa: CASSGAGVRQETQYF
cdr3_nt: TGTGCCAGCAGTGGGGCAGGGGTTAGGCAAGAGACCCAGTACTTC

v_call: TRBV28
j_call: TRBJ1-2
clone_size: .
d_call: .
cdr3_aa: CASITRGLGYTF
cdr3_nt: TGTGCCAGCATAACTAGGGGTCTTGGCTACACCTTC

v_call: TRBV5-1
j_call: TRBJ2-3
clone_size: few
d_call: TRBD2
cdr3_aa: CASSLTSGTPDTQYF
cdr3_nt: TGCGCCAGCAGCTTGACTAGCGGGACTCCAGATACGCAGTATTTT

v_call: TRBV7-2
j_call: TRBJ1-6
clone_size: many
d_call: .
cdr3_aa: CASSLSGNSPLHF
cdr3_nt: TGTGCCAGCAGCCTATCAGGGAATTCACCCCTCCACTTT

v_call: TRBV7-8
j_call: TRBJ1-5
clone_size: many
d_call: .
cdr3_aa: CASSLGGGTLTGQPQHF
cdr3_nt: TGTGCCAGCAGCTTAGGTGGGGGCACACTCACGGGGCAGCCCCAGCATTTT

v_call: TRBV5-1
j_call: TRBJ2-7
clone_size: .
d_call: TRBD1
cdr3_aa: CASSWTGDEQYF
cdr3_nt: TGCGCCAGCAGCTGGACAGGTGACGAGCAGTACTTC

v_call: TRBV4-3
j_call: TRBJ1-1
clone_size: .
d_call: .
cdr3_aa: CASSNTGGRTEAFF
cdr3_nt: TGCGCCAGCAGCAATACAGGAGGTCGCACTGAAGCTTTCTTT

v_call: TRBV7-6
j_call: TRBJ2-6
clone_size: few
d_call: .
cdr3_aa: CASSRPRLTGPRANVLTF
cdr3_nt: TGTGCCAGCAGCCGTCCTAGGCTCACCGGGCCGCGGGCCAACGTCCTGACTTTC

v_call: TRBV20-1
j_call: TRBJ2-5
clone_size: many
d_call: .
cdr3_aa: CTLVSVETQYF
cdr3_nt: TGCACCCTCGTTAGCGTGGAGACCCAGTACTTC

v_call: TRBV4-1
j_call: TRBJ2-1
clone_size: few
d_call: TRBD1
cdr3_aa: CASSQTGTGAAYNEQFF
cdr3_nt: TGCGCCAGCAGCCAAACCGGGACAGGGGCCGCCTACAATGAGCAGTTCTTC

v_call: TRBV27
j_call: TRBJ2-5
clone_size: many
d_call: .
cdr3_aa: CASAIGRRIETQYF
cdr3_nt: TGTGCCAGCGCCATTGGGCGGAGGATTGAGACCCAGTACTTC

v_call: TRBV11-2
j_call: TRBJ1-1
clone_size: few
d_call: .
cdr3_aa: CASSFTDEAFF
cdr3_nt: TGTGCCAGCAGCTTCACGGATGAAGCTTTCTTT

v_call: TRBV20-1
j_call: TRBJ2-3
clone_size: few
d_call: TRBD2
cdr3_aa: CSATGTRRTDTQYF
cdr3_nt: TGCAGTGCTACCGGGACTAGACGCACAGATACGCAGTATTTT

v_call: TRBV6-6
j_call: TRBJ1-5
clone_size: .
d_call: .
cdr3_aa: CASSNSWEPQHF
cdr3_nt: TGTGCCAGCAGTAACTCCTGGGAGCCCCAGCATTTT

v_call: TRBV6-2/TRBV6-3
j_call: TRBJ2-1
clone_size: .
d_call: .
cdr3_aa: CASSPGSHNEQFF
cdr3_nt: TGTGCCAGCAGTCCAGGGTCCCACAATGAGCAGTTCTTC

v_call: TRBV5-1
j_call: TRBJ2-7
clone_size: many
d_call: TRBD1
cdr3_aa: CASSPSEGQGTYEQYF
cdr3_nt: TGCGCCAGCAGCCCATCGGAGGGACAGGGGACCTACGAGCAGTACTTC

v_call: TRBV5-5
j_call: TRBJ2-1
clone_size: .
d_call: .
cdr3_aa: CASLPGTDYNEQFF
cdr3_nt: TGTGCCAGCCTGCCGGGCACGGATTACAATGAGCAGTTCTTC

v_call: TRBV7-2
j_call: TRBJ1-2
clone_size: many
d_call: .
cdr3_aa: CASSQVGSQRDYTF
cdr3_nt: TGTGCCAGCAGTCAAGTTGGATCCCAAAGGGACTACACCTTC

v_call: TRBV28
j_call: TRBJ2-7
clone_size: many
d_call: .
cdr3_aa: CASRGRPYEQYF
cdr3_nt: TGTGCCAGCAGGGGGCGGCCCTACGAGCAGTACTTC

v_call: TRBV5-1
j_call: TRBJ1-1
clone_size: .
d_call: .
cdr3_aa: CASSLDGTQNTEAFF
cdr3_nt: TGCGCCAGCAGCTTGGACGGGACACAGAACACTGAAGCTTTCTTT

v_call: TRBV18
j_call: TRBJ2-1
clone_size: .
d_call: TRBD1
cdr3_aa: CASSRYSGGNEQFF
cdr3_nt: TGTGCCAGCTCACGTTACTCAGGGGGCAATGAGCAGTTCTTC

v_call: TRBV5-4
j_call: TRBJ1-6
clone_size: .
d_call: .
cdr3_aa: CASSLGAGSRSPLHF
cdr3_nt: TGTGCCAGCAGCTTGGGGGCAGGGAGTAGGTCACCCCTCCACTTT

v_call: TRBV20-1
j_call: TRBJ1-5
clone_size: .
d_call: .
cdr3_aa: CSARRVGSNQPQHF
cdr3_nt: TGCAGTGCTAGGAGGGTGGGAAGCAATCAGCCCCAGCATTTT

v_call: TRBV28
j_call: TRBJ2-7
clone_size: many
d_call: .
cdr3_aa: CASSFRVEQYF
cdr3_nt: TGTGCCAGCAGTTTTCGGGTCGAGCAGTACTTC

v_call: TRBV6-2/TRBV6-3
j_call: TRBJ2-6
clone_size: .
d_call: .
cdr3_aa: CASSYSRGANVLTF
cdr3_nt: TGTGCCAGCAGTTACTCGCGTGGGGCCAACGTCCTGACTTTC

v_call: TRBV9
j_call: TRBJ2-3
clone_size: many
d_call: TRBD2
cdr3_aa: CASGGGRTDTQYF
cdr3_nt: TGTGCCAGCGGCGGGGGGCGCACAGATACGCAGTATTTT

v_call: TRBV18
j_call: TRBJ1-1
clone_size: few
d_call: .
cdr3_aa: CASSLEKGVTEAFF
cdr3_nt: TGTGCCAGCTCACTGGAAAAGGGGGTGACTGAAGCTTTCTTT

v_call: TRBV24-1
j_call: TRBJ2-2
clone_size: many
d_call: TRBD1
cdr3_aa: CATSGDRGLRTGGELFF
cdr3_nt: TGTGCCACCAGTGGCGACAGGGGGCTGCGAACAGGCGGGGAGCTGTTTTTT

v_call: TRBV7-8
j_call: TRBJ1-4
clone_size: few
d_call: .
cdr3_aa: CASSLGGHEKLFF
cdr3_nt: TGTGCCAGCAGCTTAGGGGGACATGAAAAACTGTTTTTT

v_call: TRBV11-2
j_call: TRBJ2-1
clone_size: few
d_call: TRBD2
cdr3_aa: CASSLLAGGLYEQFF
cdr3_nt: TGTGCCAGCAGCCTACTAGCGGGGGGGCTCTATGAGCAGTTCTTC

v_call: TRBV12-3/TRBV12-4
j_call: TRBJ1-5
clone_size: many
d_call: .
cdr3_aa: CASSSSTGQPQHF
cdr3_nt: TGTGCCAGCAGCTCTAGTACAGGGCAGCCCCAGCATTTT

v_call: TRBV18
j_call: TRBJ1-2
clone_size: .
d_call: TRBD1
cdr3_aa: CASSPFITGDYGYTF
cdr3_nt: TGTGCCAGCTCACCGTTTATCACAGGGGACTATGGCTACACCTTC

v_call: TRBV28
j_call: TRBJ2-5
clone_size: .
d_call: TRBD2
cdr3_aa: CASSSTGTSGGAGETQYF
cdr3_nt: TGTGCCAGCAGCTCGACCGGGACTAGCGGGGGGGCCGGAGAGACCCAGTACTTC

v_call: TRBV10-3
j_call: TRBJ2-7
clone_size: many
d_call: TRBD1
cdr3_aa: CAISPRQGREEQYF
cdr3_nt: TGTGCCATCAGCCCAAGACAGGGAAGGGAAGAGCAGTACTTC

v_call: TRBV5-1
j_call: TRBJ2-5
clone_size: few
d_call: .
cdr3_aa: CASSLRPQETQYF
cdr3_nt: TGCGCCAGCAGCTTGAGGCCACAAGAGACCCAGTACTTC

v_call: TRBV7-6
j_call: TRBJ1-1
clone_size: few
d_call: .
cdr3_aa: CASSFGTAKDAFF
cdr3_nt: TGTGCCAGCAGCTTTGGTACAGCCAAAGACGCTTTCTTT

v_call: TRBV12-3/TRBV12-4
j_call: TRBJ1-5
clone_size: few
d_call: .
cdr3_aa: CASKLGVQPQHF
cdr3_nt: TGTGCCAGCAAGTTAGGGGTCCAGCCCCAGCATTTT

v_call: TRBV4-3
j_call: TRBJ1-4
clone_size: many
d_call: .
cdr3_aa: CASSQDPSRREKLFF
cdr3_nt: TGCGCCAGCAGCCAAGATCCCTCTCGGAGGGAAAAACTGTTTTTT

v_call: TRBV9
j_call: TRBJ1-1
clone_size: few
d_call: TRBD1
cdr3_aa: CASSARGTENTEAFF
cdr3_nt: TGTGCCAGCAGCGCCCGGGGGACAGAGAACACTGAAGCTTTCTTT

v_call: TRBV28
j_call: TRBJ2-1
clone_size: few
d_call: TRBD2
cdr3_aa: CASTSLRSGGINEQFF
cdr3_nt: TGTGCCAGCACCTCACTGAGGAGCGGGGGAATAAATGAGCAGTTCTTC

v_call: TRBV29-1
j_call: TRBJ1-4
clone_size: many
d_call: .
cdr3_aa: CSVGTAPTNEKLFF
cdr3_nt: TGCAGCGTTGGGACAGCCCCAACTAATGAAAAACTGTTTTTT

v_call: TRBV6-5
j_call: TRBJ2-1
clone_size: many
d_call: TRBD2
cdr3_aa: CASSPDGRAGGYNEQFF
cdr3_nt: TGTGCCAGCAGTCCTGATGGAAGGGCGGGGGGCTACAATGAGCAGTTCTTC

v_call: TRBV6-2/TRBV6-3
j_call: TRBJ1-5
clone_size: .
d_call: TRBD1
cdr3_aa: CASNRKGTGKSNQPQHF
cdr3_nt: TGTGCCAGCAATCGAAAAGGGACAGGGAAGAGCAATCAGCCCCAGCATTTT

v_call: TRBV11-2
j_call: TRBJ1-1
clone_size: .
d_call: .
cdr3_aa: CASSLRQGLAEAFF
cdr3_nt: TGTGCCAGCAGCTTACGTCAGGGGTTGGCTGAAGCTTTCTTT

v_call: TRBV7-2
j_call: TRBJ2-1
clone_size: many
d_call: TRBD1
cdr3_aa: CASSLEGQGIPGEQFF
cdr3_nt: TGTGCCAGCAGCTTAGAGGGACAGGGGATTCCGGGTGAGCAGTTCTTC

v_call: TRBV10-3
j_call: TRBJ1-5
clone_size: .
d_call: TRBD1
cdr3_aa: CAISDRGDNQPQHF
cdr3_nt: TGTGCCATCAGCGACAGGGGGGACAATCAGCCCCAGCATTTT

v_call: TRBV11-2
j_call: TRBJ1-1
clone_size: many
d_call: .
cdr3_aa: CASSLRETTEAFF
cdr3_nt: TGTGCCAGCAGCTTACGGGAGACCACTGAAGCTTTCTTT

v_call: TRBV6-2/TRBV6-3
j_call: TRBJ1-5
clone_size: few
d_call: .
cdr3_aa: CASSLLGRQPQHF
cdr3_nt: TGTGCCAGCAGCCTTCTTGGGCGTCAGCCCCAGCATTTT

v_call: TRBV18
j_call: TRBJ2-7
clone_size: many
d_call: .
cdr3_aa: CASSPSSGPYEQYF
cdr3_nt: TGTGCCAGCTCACCCTCCTCGGGGCCCTACGAGCAGTACTTC

v_call: TRBV25-1
j_call: TRBJ1-2
clone_size: many
d_call: TRBD1
cdr3_aa: CASSDLFAQGDPFGYTF
cdr3_nt: TGTGCCAGCAGTGACTTATTTGCACAGGGGGACCCTTTCGGCTACACCTTC

v_call: TRBV11-2
j_call: TRBJ2-5
clone_size: few
d_call: TRBD2
cdr3_aa: CASSYGLAGGTQETQYF
cdr3_nt: TGTGCCAGCAGCTACGGACTAGCGGGGGGAACACAAGAGACCCAGTACTTC

v_call: TRBV11-1
j_call: TRBJ2-5
clone_size: .
d_call: .
cdr3_aa: CASSSTEGETQYF
cdr3_nt: TGTGCCAGCAGCTCTACAGAAGGAGAGACCCAGTACTTC